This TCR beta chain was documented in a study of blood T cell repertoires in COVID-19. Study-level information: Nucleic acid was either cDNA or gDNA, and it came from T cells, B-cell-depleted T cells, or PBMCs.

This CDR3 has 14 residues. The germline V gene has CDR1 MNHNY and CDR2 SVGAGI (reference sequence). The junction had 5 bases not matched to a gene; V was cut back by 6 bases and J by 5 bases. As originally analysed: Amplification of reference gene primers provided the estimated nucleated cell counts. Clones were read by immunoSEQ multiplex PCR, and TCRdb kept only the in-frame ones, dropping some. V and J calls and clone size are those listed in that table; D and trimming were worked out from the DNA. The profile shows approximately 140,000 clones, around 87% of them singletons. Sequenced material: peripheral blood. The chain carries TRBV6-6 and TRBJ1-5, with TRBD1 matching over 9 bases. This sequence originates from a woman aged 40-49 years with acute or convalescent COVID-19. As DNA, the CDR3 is TGTGCCAGCAGAGACAGGGGGGAATATCAGCCCCAGCATTTT. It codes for CASRDRGEYQPQHF.